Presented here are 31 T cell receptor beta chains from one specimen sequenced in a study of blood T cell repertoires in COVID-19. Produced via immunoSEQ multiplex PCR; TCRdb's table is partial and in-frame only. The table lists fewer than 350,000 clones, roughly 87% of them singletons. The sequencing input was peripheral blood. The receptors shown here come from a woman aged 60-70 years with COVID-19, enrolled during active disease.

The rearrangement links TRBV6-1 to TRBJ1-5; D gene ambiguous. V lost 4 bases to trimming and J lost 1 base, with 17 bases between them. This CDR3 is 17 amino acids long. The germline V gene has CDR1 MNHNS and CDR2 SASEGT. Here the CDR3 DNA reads TGTGCCAGCAGTGGAGGTCGGGATGGAAGAAGCAATCAGCCCCAGCATTTT. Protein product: CASSGGRDGRSNQPQHF.

The DNA for the CDR3 is TGCGCCAGCAGCTTGGGAGATGGGAACACTGAAGCTTTCTTT. Amino acids: CASSLGDGNTEAFF. This chain joins TRBV5-1 and TRBJ1-1; D gene uncertain. CDR3 size: 14 residues. Per the germline V gene, CDR1 is SGHRS and CDR2 is YFSETQ. Deletions cut 0 bases from V and 1 base from J, with 7 bases between. The full variable domain, with the rest looked up from reference TRBV5-1 and TRBJ1-1, is KAGVTQTPRYLIKTRGQQVTLSCSPISGHRSVSWYQQTPGQGLQFLFEYFSETQRNKGNFPGRFSGRQFSNSRSEMNVSTLELGDSALYLCASSLGDGNTEAFFGQGTRLTVV.

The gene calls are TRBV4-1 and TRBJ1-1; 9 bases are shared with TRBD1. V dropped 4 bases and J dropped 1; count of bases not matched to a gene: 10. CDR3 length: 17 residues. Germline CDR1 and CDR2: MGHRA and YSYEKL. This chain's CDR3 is CASSRLEGQGRNTEAFF. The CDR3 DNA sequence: TGCGCCAGCAGCCGCCTTGAGGGACAGGGAAGGAACACTGAAGCTTTCTTT.

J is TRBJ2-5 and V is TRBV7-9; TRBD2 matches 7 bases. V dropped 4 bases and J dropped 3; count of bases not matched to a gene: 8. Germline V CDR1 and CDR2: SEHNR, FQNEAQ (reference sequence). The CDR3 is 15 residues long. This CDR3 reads CASSSFGEGKETQYF. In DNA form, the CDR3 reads TGTGCCAGCAGCTCCTTCGGGGAGGGGAAAGAGACCCAGTACTTC.

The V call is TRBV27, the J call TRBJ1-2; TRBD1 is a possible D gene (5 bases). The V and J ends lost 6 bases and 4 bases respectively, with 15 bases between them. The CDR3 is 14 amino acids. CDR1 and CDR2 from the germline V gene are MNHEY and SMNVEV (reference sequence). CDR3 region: CASRPQGGGYGYTF. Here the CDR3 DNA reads TGTGCCAGCAGGCCTCAGGGAGGCGGCTATGGCTACACCTTC.

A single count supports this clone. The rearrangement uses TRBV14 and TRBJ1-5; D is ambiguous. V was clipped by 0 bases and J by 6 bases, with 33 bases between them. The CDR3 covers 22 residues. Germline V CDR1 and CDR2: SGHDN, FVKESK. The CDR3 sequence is CASSQDLRIRIFGGPPGQPQHF. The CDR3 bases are TGTGCCAGCAGCCAAGATTTGAGGATACGGATTTTCGGCGGCCCGCCGGGTCAGCCCCAGCATTTT.

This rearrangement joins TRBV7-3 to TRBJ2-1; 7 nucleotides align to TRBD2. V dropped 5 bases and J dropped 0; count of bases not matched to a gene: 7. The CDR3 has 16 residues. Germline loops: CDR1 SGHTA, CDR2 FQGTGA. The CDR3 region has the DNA TGTGCCAGCAGCCCCCGTTCGGGGGGCTCCTACAATGAGCAGTTCTTC. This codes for CASSPRSGGSYNEQFF.

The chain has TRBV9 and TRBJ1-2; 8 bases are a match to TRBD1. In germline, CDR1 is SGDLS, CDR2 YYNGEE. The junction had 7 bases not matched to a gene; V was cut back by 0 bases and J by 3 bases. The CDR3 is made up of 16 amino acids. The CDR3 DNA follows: TGTGCCAGCAGCGTAGAGGGACAGGCCGGGCACTATGGCTACACCTTC. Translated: CASSVEGQAGHYGYTF.

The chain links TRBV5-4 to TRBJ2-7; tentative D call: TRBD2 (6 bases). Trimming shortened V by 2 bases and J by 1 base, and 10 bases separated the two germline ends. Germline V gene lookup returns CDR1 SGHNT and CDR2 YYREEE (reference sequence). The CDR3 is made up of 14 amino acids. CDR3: CASSLAGWSYEQYF. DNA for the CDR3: TGTGCCAGCAGCTTAGCGGGTTGGTCCTACGAGCAGTACTTC. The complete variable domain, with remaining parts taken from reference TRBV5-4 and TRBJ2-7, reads ETGVTQSPTHLIKTRGQQVTLRCSSQSGHNTVSWYQQALGQGPQFIFQYYREEENGRGNFPPRFSGLQFPNYSSELNVNALELDDSALYLCASSLAGWSYEQYFGPGTRLTVT.

The CDR3 is CASSAIRDNNEQFF. The CDR3 DNA reads as TGCGCCAGCAGCGCTATCCGGGACAACAATGAGCAGTTCTTC. The chain joins TRBV4-1 to TRBJ2-1, with D possibly being TRBD1 (6 bases). Trimming removed 5 bases from V and 5 bases from J, with 13 bases in between. Per the germline V gene, CDR1 is MGHRA and CDR2 is YSYEKL. CDR3 size: 14 residues.

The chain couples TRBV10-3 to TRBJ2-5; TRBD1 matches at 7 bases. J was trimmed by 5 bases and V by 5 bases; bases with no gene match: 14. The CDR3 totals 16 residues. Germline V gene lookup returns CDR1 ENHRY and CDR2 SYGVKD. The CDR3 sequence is CAISPGTVLLGETQYF. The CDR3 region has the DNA TGTGCCATCAGTCCCGGGACAGTACTCCTCGGGGAGACCCAGTACTTC.

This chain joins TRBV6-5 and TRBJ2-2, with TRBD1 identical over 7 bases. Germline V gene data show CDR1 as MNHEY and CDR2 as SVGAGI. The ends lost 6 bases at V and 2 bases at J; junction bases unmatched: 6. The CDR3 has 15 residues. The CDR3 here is CASRDDRENTGELFF. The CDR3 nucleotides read TGTGCCAGCAGGGATGACAGGGAAAACACCGGGGAGCTGTTTTTT.

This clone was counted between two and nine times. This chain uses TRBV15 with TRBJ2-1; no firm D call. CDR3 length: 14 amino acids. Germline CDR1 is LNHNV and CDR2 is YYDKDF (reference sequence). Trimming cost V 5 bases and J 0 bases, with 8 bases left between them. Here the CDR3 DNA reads TGTGCCACCAGCCTGAGGAGCTCCTACAATGAGCAGTTCTTC. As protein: CATSLRSSYNEQFF.

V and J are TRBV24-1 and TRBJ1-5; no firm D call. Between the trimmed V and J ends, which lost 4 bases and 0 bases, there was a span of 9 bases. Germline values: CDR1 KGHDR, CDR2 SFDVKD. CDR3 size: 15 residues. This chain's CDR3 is CATSETGGSNQPQHF. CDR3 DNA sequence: TGTGCCACCAGTGAGACCGGAGGTAGCAATCAGCCCCAGCATTTT.

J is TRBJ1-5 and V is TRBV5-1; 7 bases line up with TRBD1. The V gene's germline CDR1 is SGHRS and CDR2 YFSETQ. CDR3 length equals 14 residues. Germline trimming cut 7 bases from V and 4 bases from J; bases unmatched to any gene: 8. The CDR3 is CASAQGGPNQPQHF. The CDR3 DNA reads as TGCGCCAGCGCTCAGGGGGGACCGAATCAGCCCCAGCATTTT.

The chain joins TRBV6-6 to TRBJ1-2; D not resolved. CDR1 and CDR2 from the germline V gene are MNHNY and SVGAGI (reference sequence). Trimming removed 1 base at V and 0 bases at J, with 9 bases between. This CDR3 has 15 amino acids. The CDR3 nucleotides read TGTGCCAGCAGTTACTTGCCAGCGACTAACTATGGCTACACCTTC. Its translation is CASSYLPATNYGYTF.

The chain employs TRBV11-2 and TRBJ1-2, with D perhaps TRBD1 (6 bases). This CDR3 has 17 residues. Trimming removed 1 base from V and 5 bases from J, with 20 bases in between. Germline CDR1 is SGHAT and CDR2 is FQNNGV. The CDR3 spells CASSLGQVRGSRYGYTF. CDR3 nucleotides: TGTGCCAGCAGCTTAGGTCAAGTCAGGGGATCTCGGTATGGCTACACCTTC.

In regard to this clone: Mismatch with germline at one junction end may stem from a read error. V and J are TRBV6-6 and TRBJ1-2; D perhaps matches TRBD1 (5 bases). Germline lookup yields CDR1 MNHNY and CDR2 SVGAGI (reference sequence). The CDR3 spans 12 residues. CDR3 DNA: TGTGCCGGCAGTCCTCTAACAGGAGGCTACACCTTC. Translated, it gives CAGSPLTGGYTF.

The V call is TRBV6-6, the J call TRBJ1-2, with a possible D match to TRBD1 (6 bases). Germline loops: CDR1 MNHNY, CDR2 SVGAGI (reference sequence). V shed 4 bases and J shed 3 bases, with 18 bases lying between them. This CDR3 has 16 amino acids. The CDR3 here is CASSSQDRGQYYGYTF. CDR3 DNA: TGTGCCAGCAGTTCCCAGGACCGTGGACAGTACTATGGCTACACCTTC.

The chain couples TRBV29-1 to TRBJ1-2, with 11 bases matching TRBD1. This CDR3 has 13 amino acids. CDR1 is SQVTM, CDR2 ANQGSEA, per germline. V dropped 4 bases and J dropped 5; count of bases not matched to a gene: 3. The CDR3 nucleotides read TGCAGCGTTGCGGGACAGGGGGGGTATGGCTACACCTTC. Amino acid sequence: CSVAGQGGYGYTF.

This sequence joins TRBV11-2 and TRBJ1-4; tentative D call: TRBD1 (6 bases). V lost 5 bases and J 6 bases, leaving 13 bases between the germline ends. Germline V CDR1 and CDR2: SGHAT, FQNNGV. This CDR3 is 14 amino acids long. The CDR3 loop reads CASSPLDRYEKLFF. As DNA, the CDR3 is TGTGCCAGCAGCCCATTGGACAGATATGAAAAACTGTTTTTT.

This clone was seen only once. This chain's CDR3 is CASSRSPRDLNTEAFF. DNA of the CDR3: TGCGCCAGCAGCCGCTCTCCCCGGGACTTGAACACTGAAGCTTTCTTT. V and J are TRBV5-1 and TRBJ1-1; D is possibly TRBD1 (5 bases). V dropped 4 bases and J dropped 0 bases, with 16 bases sitting between them. Germline V gene data show CDR1 as SGHRS and CDR2 as YFSETQ. The CDR3 is made up of 16 amino acids.

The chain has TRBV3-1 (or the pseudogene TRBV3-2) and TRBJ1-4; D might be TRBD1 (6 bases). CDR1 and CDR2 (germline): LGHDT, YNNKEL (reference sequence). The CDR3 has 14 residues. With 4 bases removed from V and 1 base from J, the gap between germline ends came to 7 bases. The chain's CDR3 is CASSLRGTNEKLFF. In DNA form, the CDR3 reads TGTGCCAGCAGCCTCAGGGGAACTAATGAAAAACTGTTTTTT.

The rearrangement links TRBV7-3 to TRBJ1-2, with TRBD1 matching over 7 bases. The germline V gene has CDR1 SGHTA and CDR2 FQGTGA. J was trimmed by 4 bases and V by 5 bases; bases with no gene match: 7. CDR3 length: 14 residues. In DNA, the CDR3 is TGTGCCAGCAGCCACGACCGGGACAGCTATGGCTACACCTTC. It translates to CASSHDRDSYGYTF.

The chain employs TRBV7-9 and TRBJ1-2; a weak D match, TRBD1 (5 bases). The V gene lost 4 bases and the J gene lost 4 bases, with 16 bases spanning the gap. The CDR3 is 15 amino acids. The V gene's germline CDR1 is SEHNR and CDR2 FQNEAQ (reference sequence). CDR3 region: CASSSSGGGPYGYTF. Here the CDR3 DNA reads TGTGCCAGCAGCTCTTCTGGCGGGGGTCCCTATGGCTACACCTTC.

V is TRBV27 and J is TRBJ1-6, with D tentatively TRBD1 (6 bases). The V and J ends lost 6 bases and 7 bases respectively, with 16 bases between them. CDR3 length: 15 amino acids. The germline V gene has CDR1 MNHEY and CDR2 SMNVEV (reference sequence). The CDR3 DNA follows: TGTGCCAGCAGACTATGGACAGCCCCAAATTCACCCCTCCACTTT. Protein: CASRLWTAPNSPLHF.

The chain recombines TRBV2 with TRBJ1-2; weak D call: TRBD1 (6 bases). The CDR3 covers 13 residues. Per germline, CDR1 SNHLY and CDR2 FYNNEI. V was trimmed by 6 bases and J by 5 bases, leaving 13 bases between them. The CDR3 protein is CASRPGQSYGYTF. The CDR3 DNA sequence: TGTGCCAGCAGGCCTGGACAGAGTTATGGCTACACCTTC.

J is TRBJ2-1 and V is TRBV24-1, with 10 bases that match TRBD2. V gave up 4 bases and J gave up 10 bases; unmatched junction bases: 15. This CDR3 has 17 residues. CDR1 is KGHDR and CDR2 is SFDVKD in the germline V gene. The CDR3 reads CATSDHYLAGVIGEQFF. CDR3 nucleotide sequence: TGTGCCACCAGTGACCACTATCTAGCGGGGGTAATAGGGGAGCAGTTCTTC.

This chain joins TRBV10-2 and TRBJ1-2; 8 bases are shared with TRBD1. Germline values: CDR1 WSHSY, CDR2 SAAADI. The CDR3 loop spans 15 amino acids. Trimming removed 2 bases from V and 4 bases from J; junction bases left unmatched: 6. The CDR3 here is CASSERTGTVYGYTF. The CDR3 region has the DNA TGCGCCAGCAGTGAGCGGACAGGGACGGTCTATGGCTACACCTTC.

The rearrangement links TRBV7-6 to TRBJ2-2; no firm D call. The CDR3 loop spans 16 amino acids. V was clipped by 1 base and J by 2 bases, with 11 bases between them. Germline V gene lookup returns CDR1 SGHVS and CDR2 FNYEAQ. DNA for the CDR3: TGTGCCAGCAGCTTAGGGCTAGTGATTAACACCGGGGAGCTGTTTTTT. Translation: CASSLGLVINTGELFF.

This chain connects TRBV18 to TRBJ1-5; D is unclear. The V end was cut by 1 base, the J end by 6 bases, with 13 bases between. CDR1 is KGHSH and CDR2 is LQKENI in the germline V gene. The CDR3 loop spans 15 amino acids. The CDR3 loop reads CASSPQGDPRQPQHF. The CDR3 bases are TGTGCCAGCTCACCACAGGGAGATCCCCGTCAGCCCCAGCATTTT.